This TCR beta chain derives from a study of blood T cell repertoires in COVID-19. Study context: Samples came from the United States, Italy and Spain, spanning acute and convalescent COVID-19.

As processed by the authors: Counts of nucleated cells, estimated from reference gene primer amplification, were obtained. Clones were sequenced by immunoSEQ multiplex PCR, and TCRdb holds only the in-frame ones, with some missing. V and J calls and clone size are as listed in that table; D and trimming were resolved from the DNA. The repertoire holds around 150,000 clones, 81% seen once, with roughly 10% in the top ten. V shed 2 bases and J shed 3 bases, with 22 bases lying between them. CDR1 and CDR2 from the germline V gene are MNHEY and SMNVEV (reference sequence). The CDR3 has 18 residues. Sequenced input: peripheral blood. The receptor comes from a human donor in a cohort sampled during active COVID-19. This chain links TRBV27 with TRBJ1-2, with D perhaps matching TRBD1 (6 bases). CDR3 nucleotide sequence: TGTGCCAGCAGTTTAATTACAGGCGGGGGGCCAGGTGACTATGGCTACACCTTC. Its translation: CASSLITGGGPGDYGYTF.